This TCR beta chain is from a study of vaccination effects on CD4 cells after COVID-19. The wider study: Sampling occurred a median 72 days post second dose, range 14 to 241. Fewer than 2.5 million PBMC were seeded per well and grown in the presence of about 10 IU/ml IL-2 and around 10 ug/ml peptides.

Method: immunoSEQ multiplex PCR; TCRdb's copy keeps in-frame clones and lacks some. The table has some 30,000 clones, around two thirds seen once. V was trimmed by 3 bases and J by 4 bases, leaving 7 bases between them. This CDR3 has 13 amino acids. The germline gives CDR1 SGDLS, CDR2 YYNGEE. Turning to this clone: Its antigen is still unknown.

Study conclusions and caveats: Nearly all vaccine-induced clones in healthy recipients recognized only SARS-CoV-2.

Cells that had been cultured for about 10 days were the source of isolated CD4+ T cells. Vaccine administered to participants consisted of two doses of either BNT162b2 or mRNA-1273. No vaccinee had earlier SARS-CoV-2 infection, and nucleocapsid antibodies were negative. The TCR sequence derives from a human donor who received a COVID-19 vaccine. The rearrangement uses TRBV9 and TRBJ2-2, with D maybe TRBD1 (5 bases). The source was CD4+ T cells from PBMCs cultured without peptide, collected after COVID-19 vaccination. CDR3 coding DNA: TGTGCCAGCAGCGGGGGCCTCACCGGGGAGCTGTTTTTT. Its translation: CASSGGLTGELFF. Full variable domain (missing parts from reference TRBV9 and TRBJ2-2): DSGVTQTPKHLITATGQRVTLRCSPRSGDLSVYWYQQSLDQGLQFLIQYYNGEERAKGNILERFSAQQFPDLHSELNLSSLELGDSALYFCASSGGLTGELFFGEGSRLTVL.